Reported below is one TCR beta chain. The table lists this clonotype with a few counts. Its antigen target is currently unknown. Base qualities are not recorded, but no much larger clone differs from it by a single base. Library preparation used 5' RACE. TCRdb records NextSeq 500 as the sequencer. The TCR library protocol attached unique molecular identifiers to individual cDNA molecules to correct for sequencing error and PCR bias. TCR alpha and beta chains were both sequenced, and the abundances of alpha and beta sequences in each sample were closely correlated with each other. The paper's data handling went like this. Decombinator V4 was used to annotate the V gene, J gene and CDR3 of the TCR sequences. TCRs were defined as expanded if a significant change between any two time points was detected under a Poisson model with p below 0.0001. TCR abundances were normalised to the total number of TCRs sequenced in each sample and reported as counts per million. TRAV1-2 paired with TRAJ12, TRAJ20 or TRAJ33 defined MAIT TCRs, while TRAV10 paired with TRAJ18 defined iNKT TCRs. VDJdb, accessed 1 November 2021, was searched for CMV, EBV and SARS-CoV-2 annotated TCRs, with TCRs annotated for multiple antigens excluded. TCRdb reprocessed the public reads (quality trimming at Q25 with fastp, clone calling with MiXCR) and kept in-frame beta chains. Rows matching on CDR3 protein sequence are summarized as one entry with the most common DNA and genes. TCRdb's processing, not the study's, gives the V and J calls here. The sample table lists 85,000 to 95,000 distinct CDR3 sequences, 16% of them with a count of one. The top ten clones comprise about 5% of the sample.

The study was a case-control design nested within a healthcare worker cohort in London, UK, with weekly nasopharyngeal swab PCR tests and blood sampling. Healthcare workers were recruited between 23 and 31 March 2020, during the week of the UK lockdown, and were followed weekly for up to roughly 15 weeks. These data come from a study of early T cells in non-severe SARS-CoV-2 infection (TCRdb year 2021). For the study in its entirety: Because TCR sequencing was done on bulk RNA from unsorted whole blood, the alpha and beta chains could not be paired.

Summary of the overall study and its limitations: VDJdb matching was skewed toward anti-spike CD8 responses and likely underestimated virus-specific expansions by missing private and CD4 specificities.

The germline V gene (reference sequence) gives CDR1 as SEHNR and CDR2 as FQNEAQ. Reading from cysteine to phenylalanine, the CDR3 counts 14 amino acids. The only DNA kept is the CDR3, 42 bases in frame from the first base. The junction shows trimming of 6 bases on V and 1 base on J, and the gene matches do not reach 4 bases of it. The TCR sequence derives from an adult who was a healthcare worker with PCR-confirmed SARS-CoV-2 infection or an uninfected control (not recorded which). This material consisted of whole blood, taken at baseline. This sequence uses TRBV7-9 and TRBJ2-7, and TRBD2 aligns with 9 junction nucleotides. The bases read TGTGCCAGCAGTATAGCGGGGGATTCCTACGAGCAGTACTTC. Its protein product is CASSIAGDSYEQYF. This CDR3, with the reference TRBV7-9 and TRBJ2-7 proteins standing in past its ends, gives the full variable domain DTGVSQNPRHKITKRGQNVTFRCDPISEHNRLYWYRQTLGQGPEFLTYFQNEAQLEKSRLLSDRFSAERPKGSFSTLEIQRTEQGDSAMYLCASSIAGDSYEQYFGPGTRLTVT.